This T cell receptor (beta chain) comes out of a study of PD-1 blockade in classical Hodgkin lymphoma. Study-level background: Administration of nivolumab to patients was at 3 mg/kg intravenously every 2 weeks.

Every patient experienced relapse after autologous stem cell transplantation, and brentuximab vedotin exposure varied. Study-wide results and caveats: CD4+ TCR diversity, unlike CD8+, rose significantly by C4D1. The causes of the repertoire differences, possibly disease activity or prior therapy, remain undefined.

Germline CDR1 reads LNHDA; CDR2 reads SQIVND (reference sequence). Trimming removed 5 bases from V and 0 bases from J, with 11 bases in between. The CDR3 has 15 amino acids. Assay used: immunoSEQ multiplex PCR; TCRdb lists only in-frame clones, some missing. The top ten clones hold around 6.6% of a sample with under 110,000 clones, around 89% of them seen once. This clone appeared many times. Its antigen is not identified. The receptor comes from a human donor with classical Hodgkin lymphoma. The sample was peripheral blood mononuclear cells (PBMCs), taken before the second cycle of nivolumab. V gene TRBV19 combines with J gene TRBJ2-1, with D perhaps TRBD1 or TRBD2 (6 bases each). CDR3 amino acids: CASSLGGASYNEQFF. The DNA of the CDR3 is TGTGCCAGTAGTTTGGGGGGCGCCTCCTACAATGAGCAGTTCTTC.